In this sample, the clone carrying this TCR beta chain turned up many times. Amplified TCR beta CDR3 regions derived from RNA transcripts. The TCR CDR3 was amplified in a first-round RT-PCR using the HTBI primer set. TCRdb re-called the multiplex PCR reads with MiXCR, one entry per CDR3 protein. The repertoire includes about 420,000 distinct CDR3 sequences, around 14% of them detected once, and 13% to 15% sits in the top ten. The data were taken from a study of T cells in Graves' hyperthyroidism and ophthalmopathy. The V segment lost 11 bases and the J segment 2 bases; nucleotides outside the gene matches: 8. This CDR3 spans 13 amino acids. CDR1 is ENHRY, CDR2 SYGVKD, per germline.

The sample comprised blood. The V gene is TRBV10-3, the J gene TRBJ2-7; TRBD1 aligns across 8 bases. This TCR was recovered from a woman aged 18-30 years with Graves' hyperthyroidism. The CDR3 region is CAGRPTGAYEQYF. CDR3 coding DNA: TGTGCCGGTCGTCCGACAGGGGCCTACGAGCAGTACTTC.